This TCR beta chain was identified in a study of shared clonotypes between healthy human individuals. CD4+ cell separation produced CD45RA+ naive and CD45RA-negative memory subsets. Assay: immunoSEQ multiplex PCR; the TCRdb copy retains only in-frame clones and omits some. The sample lists around 2.1 million clones; approximately 95% were seen once. V lost 4 bases to trimming and J lost 5 bases, with 14 bases between them. The germline CDR1 and CDR2 sequences are ENHRY and SYGVKD. The CDR3 is 14 amino acids. The chain joins TRBV10-3 to TRBJ2-5, with a possible D match to TRBD2 (6 bases). The specimen sequenced was naive CD4+ T cells sorted from blood. The subset denotes: CD45RA+ positively selected. This TCR came from a young man in good health. The CDR3 bases are TGTGCCATCAGTGCATTACGGGAGAGGGAGACCCAGTACTTC. As protein: CAISALRERETQYF.